This T cell receptor (beta chain) appears in the sequencing data of a study of blood T cell repertoires in COVID-19. Libraries were prepared by immunoSEQ multiplex PCR; TCRdb keeps only in-frame clonotypes and omits some of them. The sample shows around 250,000 clones, approximately 85% of them seen only once. V trimming: 2 bases; J trimming: 4 bases; junction bases outside the gene matches: 5. Germline CDR1 and CDR2: SGHDT and YYEEEE. This CDR3 is built from 16 residues. Specimen: PBMCs or T cells enriched from blood (not recorded which). The V call is TRBV5-6, the J call TRBJ2-2, with 10 bases matching TRBD2. This sequence originates from a woman aged 45-65 years who had been exposed to COVID-19. DNA of the CDR3: TGTGCCAGCAGCTTAACAGCGGGGGGGTTCACCGGGGAGCTGTTTTTT. Translation: CASSLTAGGFTGELFF.